This TCR beta chain emerged from a study of cytomegalovirus exposure and HLA in healthy donors. A multiplex PCR was run with 60 Vbeta primers and 13 Jbeta primers. The data were produced by immunoSEQ multiplex PCR, yet TCRdb's version contains in-frame clones alone and is incomplete. Altogether approximately 80,000 clones are present, about 69% being singletons, with the ten largest covering about 16%. On this clone: Its specificity is not known.

Germline-derived CDR1 and CDR2 are LNHDA and SQIVND (reference sequence). Trimming shortened V by 4 bases and J by 4 bases, and 10 bases separated the two germline ends. CDR3 length: 13 residues. Overall study results and limits: Despite most TCR sequences being rare, some public TCRs occurred in many donors. The investigators catalogued 180 or so TCR beta chains as cytomegalovirus-associated. For most subjects, TCR beta sequences were reported to predict HLA-A and HLA-B alleles with accuracy.

The TCR was taken from a woman aged 40 to 55 in good health and CMV-seropositive. J is TRBJ1-2 and V is TRBV19; D gene uncertain. The sequenced sample consisted of PBMCs. The DNA for the CDR3 is TGTGCCAGTAGTAGTGACATTCTCTATGGCTACACCTTC. The encoded protein is CASSSDILYGYTF. The variable domain in full, with the rest retrieved from reference TRBV19 and TRBJ1-2, is DGGITQSPKYLFRKEGQNVTLSCEQNLNHDAMYWYRQDPGQGLRLIYYSQIVNDFQKGDIAEGYSVSREKKESFPLTVTSAQKNPTAFYLCASSSDILYGYTFGSGTRLTVV.